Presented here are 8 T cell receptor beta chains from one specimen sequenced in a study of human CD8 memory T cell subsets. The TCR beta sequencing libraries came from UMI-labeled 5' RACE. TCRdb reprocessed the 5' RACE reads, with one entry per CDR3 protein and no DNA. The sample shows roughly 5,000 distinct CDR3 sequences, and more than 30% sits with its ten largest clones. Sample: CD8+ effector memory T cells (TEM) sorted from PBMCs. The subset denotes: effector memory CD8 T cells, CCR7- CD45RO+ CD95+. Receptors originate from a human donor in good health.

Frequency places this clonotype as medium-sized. The CDR3 reads CASSQDSGTDRHEQFF. J is TRBJ2-1 and V is TRBV4-2; there is no DNA to check the TCRdb D call of TRBD1. Germline CDR1 and CDR2: LGHNA and YNFKEQ. The CDR3 runs to 16 residues.

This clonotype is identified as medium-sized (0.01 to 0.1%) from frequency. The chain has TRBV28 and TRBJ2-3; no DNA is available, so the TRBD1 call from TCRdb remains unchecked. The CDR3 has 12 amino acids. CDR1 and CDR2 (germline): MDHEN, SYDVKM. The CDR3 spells CASSPAWDTQYF. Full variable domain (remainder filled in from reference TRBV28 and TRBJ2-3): DVKVTQSSRYLVKRTGEKVFLECVQDMDHENMFWYRQDPGLGLRLIYFSYDVKMKEKGDIPEGYSVSREKKERFSLILESASTNQTSMYLCASSPAWDTQYFGPGTRLTVL.

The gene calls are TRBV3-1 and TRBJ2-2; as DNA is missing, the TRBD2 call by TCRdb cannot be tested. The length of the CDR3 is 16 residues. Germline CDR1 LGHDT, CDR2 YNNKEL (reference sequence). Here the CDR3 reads CASSPGGLALAGELFF.

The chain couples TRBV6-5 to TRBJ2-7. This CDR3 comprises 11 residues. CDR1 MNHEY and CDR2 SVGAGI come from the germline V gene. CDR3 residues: CASRSLEVQYF.

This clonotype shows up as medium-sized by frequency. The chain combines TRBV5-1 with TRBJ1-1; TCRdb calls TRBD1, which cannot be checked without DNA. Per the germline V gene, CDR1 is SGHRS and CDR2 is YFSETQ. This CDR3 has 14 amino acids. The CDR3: CASSPGQGFTEAFF.

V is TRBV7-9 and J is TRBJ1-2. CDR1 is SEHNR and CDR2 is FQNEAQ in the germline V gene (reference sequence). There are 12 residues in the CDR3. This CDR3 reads CASSLVPHGYTF.

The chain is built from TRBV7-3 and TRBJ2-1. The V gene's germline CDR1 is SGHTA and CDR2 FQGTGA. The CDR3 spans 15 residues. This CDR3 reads CASSKNQESYNEQFF.

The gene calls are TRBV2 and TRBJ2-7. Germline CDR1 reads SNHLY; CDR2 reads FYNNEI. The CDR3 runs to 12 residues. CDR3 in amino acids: CASSEGNYEQYF.